This TCR beta chain was retrieved from a study of blood T cell repertoires in COVID-19. Study summary: Both acute and convalescent COVID-19 samples were obtained from the United States, Italy and Spain.

Per the original methods: Amplification with reference gene primers provided the estimates of nucleated cell counts. Repertoires were generated with immunoSEQ multiplex PCR, while TCRdb's copy carries only in-frame clones and drops some. V and J calls and clone size are given by that table; D and trimming were obtained from the DNA. The sample has approximately 300,000 clones, around 87% seen once. Sequencing input: peripheral blood. The TCR was taken from a man aged 50-59 years with active or convalescent COVID-19.

This chain's CDR3 is CASSSFRGAYEQYF. CDR3 coding DNA: TGTGCCAGCAGCTCATTCAGGGGCGCCTACGAGCAGTACTTC. V gene TRBV7-2 combines with J gene TRBJ2-7; TRBD1 might be the D (6 bases). The CDR3 has 14 amino acids. From germline, CDR1 is SGHTA and CDR2 FQGNSA. V lost 4 bases, J lost 2 bases, and 12 bases lay in between.